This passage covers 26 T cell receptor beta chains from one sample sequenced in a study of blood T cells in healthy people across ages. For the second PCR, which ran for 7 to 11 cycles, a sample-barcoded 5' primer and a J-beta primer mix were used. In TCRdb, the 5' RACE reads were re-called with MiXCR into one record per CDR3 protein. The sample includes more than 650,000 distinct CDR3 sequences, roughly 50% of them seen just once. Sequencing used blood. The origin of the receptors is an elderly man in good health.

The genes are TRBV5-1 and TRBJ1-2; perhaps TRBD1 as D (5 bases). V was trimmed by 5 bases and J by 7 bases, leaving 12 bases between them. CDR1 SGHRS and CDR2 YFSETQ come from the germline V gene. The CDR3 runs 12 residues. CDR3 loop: CASRSGDRGYTF. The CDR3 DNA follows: TGCGCCAGCAGATCGGGGGATCGTGGCTACACCTTC.

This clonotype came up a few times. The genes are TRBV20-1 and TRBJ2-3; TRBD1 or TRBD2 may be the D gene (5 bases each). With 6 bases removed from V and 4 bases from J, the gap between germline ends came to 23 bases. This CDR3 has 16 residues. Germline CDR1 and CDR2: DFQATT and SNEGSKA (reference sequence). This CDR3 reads CSAPSRGPSIADTQYF. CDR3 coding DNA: TGCAGTGCCCCTTCCCGGGGCCCAAGCATAGCAGATACGCAGTATTTT.

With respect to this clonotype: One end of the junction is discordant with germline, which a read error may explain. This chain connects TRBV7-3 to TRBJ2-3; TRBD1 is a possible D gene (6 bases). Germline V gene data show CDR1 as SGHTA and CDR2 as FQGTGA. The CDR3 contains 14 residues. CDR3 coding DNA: TGTGCCAGCAGCCTTAGCCATAGGACAGAGACGCAGTATTTT. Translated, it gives CASSLSHRTETQYF.

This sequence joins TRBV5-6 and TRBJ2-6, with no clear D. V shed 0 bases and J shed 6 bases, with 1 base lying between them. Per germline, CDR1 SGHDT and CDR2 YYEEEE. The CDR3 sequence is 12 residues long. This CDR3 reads CASSLVANVLTF. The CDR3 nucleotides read TGTGCCAGCAGCTTGGTGGCCAACGTCCTGACTTTC.

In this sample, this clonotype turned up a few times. CDR3 protein: CASSPGGLGAYEQYF. Written as DNA, the CDR3 is TGTGCCAGCAGCCCAGGGGGACTAGGGGCCTACGAGCAGTACTTC. This chain connects TRBV14 to TRBJ2-7; D might be TRBD2 (8 bases). This CDR3 has 15 amino acids. The V and J ends lost 4 bases and 2 bases respectively, with 15 bases between them. Germline values: CDR1 SGHDN, CDR2 FVKESK.

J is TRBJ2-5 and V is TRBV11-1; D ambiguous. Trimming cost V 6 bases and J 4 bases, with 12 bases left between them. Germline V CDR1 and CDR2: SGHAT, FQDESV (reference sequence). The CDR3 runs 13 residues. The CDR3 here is CASSSPVGETQYF. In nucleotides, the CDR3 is TGTGCCAGCAGTTCCCCCGTGGGAGAGACCCAGTACTTC.

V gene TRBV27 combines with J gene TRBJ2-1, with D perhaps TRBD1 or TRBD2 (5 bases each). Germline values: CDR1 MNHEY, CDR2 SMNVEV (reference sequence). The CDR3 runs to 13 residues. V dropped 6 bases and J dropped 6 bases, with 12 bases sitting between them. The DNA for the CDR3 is TGTGCCAGCAGCGGGGACCAAGTCAATGAGCAGTTCTTC. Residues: CASSGDQVNEQFF.

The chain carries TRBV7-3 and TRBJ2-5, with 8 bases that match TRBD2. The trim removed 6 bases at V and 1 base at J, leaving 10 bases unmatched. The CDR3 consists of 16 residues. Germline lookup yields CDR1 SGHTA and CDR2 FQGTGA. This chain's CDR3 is CASSQGMREAQETQYF. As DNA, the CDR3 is TGTGCCAGCAGTCAAGGGATGCGGGAGGCCCAAGAGACCCAGTACTTC.

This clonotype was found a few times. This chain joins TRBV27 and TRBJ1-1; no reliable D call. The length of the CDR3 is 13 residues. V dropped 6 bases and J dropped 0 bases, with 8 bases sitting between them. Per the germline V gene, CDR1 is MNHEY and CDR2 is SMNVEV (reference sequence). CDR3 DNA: TGTGCCAGCAGACCCTTGATGAACACTGAAGCTTTCTTT. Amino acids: CASRPLMNTEAFF.

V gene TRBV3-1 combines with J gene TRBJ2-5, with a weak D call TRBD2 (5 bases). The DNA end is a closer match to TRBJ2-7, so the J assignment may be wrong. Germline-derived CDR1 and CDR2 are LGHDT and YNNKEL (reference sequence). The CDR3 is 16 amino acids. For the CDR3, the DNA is TGTGCCAGCAGCCCGTTTTTCGAGCGGATAAACTACGAGCAGTACTTC. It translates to CASSPFFERINYEQYF.

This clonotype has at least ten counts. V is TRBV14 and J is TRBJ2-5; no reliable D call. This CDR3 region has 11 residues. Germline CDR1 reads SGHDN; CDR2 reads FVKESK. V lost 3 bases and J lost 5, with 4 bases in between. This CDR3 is CASSHTETQYF. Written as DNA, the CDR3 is TGTGCCAGCAGCCACACGGAGACCCAGTACTTC. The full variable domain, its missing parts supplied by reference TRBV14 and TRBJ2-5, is EAGVTQFPSHSVIEKGQTVTLRCDPISGHDNLYWYRRVMGKEIKFLLHFVKESKQDESGMPNNRFLAERTGGTYSTLKVQPAELEDSGVYFCASSHTETQYFGPGTRLLVL.

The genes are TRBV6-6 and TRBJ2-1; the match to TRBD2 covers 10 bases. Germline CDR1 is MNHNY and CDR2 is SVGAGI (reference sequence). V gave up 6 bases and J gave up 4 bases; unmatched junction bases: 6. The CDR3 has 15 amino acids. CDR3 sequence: CASSAGTSAYNEQFF. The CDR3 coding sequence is TGTGCCAGCAGCGCCGGGACTAGCGCTTACAATGAGCAGTTCTTC.

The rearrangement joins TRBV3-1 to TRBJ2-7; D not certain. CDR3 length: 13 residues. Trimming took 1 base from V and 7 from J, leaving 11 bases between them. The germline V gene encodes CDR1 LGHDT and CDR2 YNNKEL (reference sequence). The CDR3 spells CASSQVPGREQYF. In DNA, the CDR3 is TGTGCCAGCAGCCAAGTACCGGGCCGAGAGCAGTACTTC.

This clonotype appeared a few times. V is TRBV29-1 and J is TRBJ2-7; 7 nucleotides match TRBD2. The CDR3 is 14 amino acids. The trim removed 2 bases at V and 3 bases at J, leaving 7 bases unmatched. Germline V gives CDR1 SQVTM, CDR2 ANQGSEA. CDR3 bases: TGCAGCGTTGAAACCCCCGGGACTAACTACGAGCAGTACTTC. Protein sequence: CSVETPGTNYEQYF.

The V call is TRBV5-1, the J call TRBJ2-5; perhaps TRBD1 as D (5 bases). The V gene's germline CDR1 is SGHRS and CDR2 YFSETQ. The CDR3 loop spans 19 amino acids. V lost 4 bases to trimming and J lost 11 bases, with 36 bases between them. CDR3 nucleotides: TGCGCCAGCAGCCTGCCCAGGACACGTCCTACGAGCAGTACTGAGGAGCAGTACTTC. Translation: CASSLPRTRPTSSTEEQYF.

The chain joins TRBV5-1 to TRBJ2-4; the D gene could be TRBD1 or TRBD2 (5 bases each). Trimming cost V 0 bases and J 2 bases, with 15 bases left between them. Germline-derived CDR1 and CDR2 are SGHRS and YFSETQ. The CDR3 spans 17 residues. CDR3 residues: CASSLAIGDGTKNIQYF. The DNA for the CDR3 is TGCGCCAGCAGCTTGGCCATAGGGGACGGTACCAAAAACATTCAGTACTTC.

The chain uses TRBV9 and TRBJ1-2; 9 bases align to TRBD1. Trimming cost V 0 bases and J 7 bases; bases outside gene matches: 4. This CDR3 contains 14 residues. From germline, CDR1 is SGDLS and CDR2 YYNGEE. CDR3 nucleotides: TGTGCCAGCAGCGTAGGAAGGACAGGGGTTGGCTACACCTTC. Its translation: CASSVGRTGVGYTF.

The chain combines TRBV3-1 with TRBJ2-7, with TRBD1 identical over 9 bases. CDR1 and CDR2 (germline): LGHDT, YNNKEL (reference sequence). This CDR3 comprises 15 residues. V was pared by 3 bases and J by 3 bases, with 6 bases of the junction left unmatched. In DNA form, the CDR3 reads TGTGCCAGCAGCCAGTGGGACAGGGAGAGCTACGAGCAGTACTTC. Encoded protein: CASSQWDRESYEQYF.

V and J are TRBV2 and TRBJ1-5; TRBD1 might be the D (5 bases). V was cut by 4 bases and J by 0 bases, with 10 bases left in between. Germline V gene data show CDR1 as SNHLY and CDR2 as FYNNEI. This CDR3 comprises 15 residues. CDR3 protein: CASSVEGSSNQPQHF. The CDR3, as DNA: TGTGCCAGCAGTGTGGAGGGGAGTAGCAATCAGCCCCAGCATTTT.

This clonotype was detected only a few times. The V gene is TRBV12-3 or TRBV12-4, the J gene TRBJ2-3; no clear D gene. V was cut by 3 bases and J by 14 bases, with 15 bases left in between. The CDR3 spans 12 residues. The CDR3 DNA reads TGTGCCAGCAGTTTTGGGTTAGAATACGCGTATTTT. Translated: CASSFGLEYAYF.

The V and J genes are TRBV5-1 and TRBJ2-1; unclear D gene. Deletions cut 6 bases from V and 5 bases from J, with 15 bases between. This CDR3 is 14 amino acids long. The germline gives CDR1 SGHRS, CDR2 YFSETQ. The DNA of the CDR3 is TGCGCCAGCAATAGGACCCCGCCAAACAATGAGCAGTTCTTC. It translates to CASNRTPPNNEQFF.

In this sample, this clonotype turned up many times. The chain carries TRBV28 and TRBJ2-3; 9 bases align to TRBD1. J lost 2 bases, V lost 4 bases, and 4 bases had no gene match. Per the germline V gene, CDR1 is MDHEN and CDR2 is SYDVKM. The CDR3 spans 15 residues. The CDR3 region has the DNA TGTGCCAGCAGTTCTGGGACAGGGAACACAGATACGCAGTATTTT. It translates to CASSSGTGNTDTQYF.

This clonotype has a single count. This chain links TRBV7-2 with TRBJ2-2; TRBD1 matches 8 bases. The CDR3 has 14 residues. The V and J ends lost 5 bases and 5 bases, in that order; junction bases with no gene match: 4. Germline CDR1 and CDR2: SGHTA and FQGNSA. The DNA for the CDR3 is TGTGCCAGCAGCGGCCGACAGGGGACCGGGGAGCTGTTTTTT. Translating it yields CASSGRQGTGELFF.

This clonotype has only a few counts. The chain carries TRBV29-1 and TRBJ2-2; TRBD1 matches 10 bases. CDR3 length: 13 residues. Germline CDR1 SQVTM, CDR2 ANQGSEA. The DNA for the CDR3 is TGCAGTGGGACAGGGGTGAACACCGGGGAGCTGTTTTTT. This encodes CSGTGVNTGELFF.

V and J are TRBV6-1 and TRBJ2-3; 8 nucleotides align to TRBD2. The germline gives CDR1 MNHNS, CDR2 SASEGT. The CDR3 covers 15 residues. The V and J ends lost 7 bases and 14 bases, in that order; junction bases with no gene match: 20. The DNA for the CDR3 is TGTGCCAGCAAAGCCGGGACTAGTAGTCGCAGATACGCGTATTTT. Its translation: CASKAGTSSRRYAYF.

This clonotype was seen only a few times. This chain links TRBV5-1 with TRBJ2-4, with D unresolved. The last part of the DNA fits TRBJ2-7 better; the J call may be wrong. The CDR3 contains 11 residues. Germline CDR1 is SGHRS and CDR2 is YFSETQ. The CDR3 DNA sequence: TGCGCCAACATCGAGTTCCACGAGCAGTACTTC. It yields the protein CANIEFHEQYF.